This T cell receptor (beta chain) appears in the sequencing data of a study of T cell responses to AZD1222 COVID-19 vaccine. Findings and limits, study-wide: There were vaccine-associated CD4 TCRs across spike, dominant at 160-218 and 743-854. The sample set comprised mostly white British donors with more females, and clonal diversity was possibly underestimated. Targeting of unmutated variant regions was reportedly seen in nearly half of spike-specific TCRs. Repertoire collection took place solely once the T cell response had peaked.

To note about this clone: Antigen: not known.

The V and J ends lost 6 bases and 5 bases, in that order; junction bases with no gene match: 10. The CDR3 has 15 amino acids. Germline values: CDR1 LNHDA, CDR2 SQIVND (reference sequence). Only in-frame clones appear in the TCRdb table, and some are missing; sequencing was by immunoSEQ multiplex PCR. The repertoire holds tens of thousands of clones, with 85% as singletons. Sample: peripheral blood, taken on day 0 of AZD1222 vaccination. The TCR originated in an adult in good health. The chain uses TRBV19 and TRBJ2-7, with 10 bases that match TRBD1. The CDR3 DNA follows: TGTGCCAGTAGCACACCCGGGACAGGGGTCAACGAGCAGTACTTC. It specifies CASSTPGTGVNEQYF.